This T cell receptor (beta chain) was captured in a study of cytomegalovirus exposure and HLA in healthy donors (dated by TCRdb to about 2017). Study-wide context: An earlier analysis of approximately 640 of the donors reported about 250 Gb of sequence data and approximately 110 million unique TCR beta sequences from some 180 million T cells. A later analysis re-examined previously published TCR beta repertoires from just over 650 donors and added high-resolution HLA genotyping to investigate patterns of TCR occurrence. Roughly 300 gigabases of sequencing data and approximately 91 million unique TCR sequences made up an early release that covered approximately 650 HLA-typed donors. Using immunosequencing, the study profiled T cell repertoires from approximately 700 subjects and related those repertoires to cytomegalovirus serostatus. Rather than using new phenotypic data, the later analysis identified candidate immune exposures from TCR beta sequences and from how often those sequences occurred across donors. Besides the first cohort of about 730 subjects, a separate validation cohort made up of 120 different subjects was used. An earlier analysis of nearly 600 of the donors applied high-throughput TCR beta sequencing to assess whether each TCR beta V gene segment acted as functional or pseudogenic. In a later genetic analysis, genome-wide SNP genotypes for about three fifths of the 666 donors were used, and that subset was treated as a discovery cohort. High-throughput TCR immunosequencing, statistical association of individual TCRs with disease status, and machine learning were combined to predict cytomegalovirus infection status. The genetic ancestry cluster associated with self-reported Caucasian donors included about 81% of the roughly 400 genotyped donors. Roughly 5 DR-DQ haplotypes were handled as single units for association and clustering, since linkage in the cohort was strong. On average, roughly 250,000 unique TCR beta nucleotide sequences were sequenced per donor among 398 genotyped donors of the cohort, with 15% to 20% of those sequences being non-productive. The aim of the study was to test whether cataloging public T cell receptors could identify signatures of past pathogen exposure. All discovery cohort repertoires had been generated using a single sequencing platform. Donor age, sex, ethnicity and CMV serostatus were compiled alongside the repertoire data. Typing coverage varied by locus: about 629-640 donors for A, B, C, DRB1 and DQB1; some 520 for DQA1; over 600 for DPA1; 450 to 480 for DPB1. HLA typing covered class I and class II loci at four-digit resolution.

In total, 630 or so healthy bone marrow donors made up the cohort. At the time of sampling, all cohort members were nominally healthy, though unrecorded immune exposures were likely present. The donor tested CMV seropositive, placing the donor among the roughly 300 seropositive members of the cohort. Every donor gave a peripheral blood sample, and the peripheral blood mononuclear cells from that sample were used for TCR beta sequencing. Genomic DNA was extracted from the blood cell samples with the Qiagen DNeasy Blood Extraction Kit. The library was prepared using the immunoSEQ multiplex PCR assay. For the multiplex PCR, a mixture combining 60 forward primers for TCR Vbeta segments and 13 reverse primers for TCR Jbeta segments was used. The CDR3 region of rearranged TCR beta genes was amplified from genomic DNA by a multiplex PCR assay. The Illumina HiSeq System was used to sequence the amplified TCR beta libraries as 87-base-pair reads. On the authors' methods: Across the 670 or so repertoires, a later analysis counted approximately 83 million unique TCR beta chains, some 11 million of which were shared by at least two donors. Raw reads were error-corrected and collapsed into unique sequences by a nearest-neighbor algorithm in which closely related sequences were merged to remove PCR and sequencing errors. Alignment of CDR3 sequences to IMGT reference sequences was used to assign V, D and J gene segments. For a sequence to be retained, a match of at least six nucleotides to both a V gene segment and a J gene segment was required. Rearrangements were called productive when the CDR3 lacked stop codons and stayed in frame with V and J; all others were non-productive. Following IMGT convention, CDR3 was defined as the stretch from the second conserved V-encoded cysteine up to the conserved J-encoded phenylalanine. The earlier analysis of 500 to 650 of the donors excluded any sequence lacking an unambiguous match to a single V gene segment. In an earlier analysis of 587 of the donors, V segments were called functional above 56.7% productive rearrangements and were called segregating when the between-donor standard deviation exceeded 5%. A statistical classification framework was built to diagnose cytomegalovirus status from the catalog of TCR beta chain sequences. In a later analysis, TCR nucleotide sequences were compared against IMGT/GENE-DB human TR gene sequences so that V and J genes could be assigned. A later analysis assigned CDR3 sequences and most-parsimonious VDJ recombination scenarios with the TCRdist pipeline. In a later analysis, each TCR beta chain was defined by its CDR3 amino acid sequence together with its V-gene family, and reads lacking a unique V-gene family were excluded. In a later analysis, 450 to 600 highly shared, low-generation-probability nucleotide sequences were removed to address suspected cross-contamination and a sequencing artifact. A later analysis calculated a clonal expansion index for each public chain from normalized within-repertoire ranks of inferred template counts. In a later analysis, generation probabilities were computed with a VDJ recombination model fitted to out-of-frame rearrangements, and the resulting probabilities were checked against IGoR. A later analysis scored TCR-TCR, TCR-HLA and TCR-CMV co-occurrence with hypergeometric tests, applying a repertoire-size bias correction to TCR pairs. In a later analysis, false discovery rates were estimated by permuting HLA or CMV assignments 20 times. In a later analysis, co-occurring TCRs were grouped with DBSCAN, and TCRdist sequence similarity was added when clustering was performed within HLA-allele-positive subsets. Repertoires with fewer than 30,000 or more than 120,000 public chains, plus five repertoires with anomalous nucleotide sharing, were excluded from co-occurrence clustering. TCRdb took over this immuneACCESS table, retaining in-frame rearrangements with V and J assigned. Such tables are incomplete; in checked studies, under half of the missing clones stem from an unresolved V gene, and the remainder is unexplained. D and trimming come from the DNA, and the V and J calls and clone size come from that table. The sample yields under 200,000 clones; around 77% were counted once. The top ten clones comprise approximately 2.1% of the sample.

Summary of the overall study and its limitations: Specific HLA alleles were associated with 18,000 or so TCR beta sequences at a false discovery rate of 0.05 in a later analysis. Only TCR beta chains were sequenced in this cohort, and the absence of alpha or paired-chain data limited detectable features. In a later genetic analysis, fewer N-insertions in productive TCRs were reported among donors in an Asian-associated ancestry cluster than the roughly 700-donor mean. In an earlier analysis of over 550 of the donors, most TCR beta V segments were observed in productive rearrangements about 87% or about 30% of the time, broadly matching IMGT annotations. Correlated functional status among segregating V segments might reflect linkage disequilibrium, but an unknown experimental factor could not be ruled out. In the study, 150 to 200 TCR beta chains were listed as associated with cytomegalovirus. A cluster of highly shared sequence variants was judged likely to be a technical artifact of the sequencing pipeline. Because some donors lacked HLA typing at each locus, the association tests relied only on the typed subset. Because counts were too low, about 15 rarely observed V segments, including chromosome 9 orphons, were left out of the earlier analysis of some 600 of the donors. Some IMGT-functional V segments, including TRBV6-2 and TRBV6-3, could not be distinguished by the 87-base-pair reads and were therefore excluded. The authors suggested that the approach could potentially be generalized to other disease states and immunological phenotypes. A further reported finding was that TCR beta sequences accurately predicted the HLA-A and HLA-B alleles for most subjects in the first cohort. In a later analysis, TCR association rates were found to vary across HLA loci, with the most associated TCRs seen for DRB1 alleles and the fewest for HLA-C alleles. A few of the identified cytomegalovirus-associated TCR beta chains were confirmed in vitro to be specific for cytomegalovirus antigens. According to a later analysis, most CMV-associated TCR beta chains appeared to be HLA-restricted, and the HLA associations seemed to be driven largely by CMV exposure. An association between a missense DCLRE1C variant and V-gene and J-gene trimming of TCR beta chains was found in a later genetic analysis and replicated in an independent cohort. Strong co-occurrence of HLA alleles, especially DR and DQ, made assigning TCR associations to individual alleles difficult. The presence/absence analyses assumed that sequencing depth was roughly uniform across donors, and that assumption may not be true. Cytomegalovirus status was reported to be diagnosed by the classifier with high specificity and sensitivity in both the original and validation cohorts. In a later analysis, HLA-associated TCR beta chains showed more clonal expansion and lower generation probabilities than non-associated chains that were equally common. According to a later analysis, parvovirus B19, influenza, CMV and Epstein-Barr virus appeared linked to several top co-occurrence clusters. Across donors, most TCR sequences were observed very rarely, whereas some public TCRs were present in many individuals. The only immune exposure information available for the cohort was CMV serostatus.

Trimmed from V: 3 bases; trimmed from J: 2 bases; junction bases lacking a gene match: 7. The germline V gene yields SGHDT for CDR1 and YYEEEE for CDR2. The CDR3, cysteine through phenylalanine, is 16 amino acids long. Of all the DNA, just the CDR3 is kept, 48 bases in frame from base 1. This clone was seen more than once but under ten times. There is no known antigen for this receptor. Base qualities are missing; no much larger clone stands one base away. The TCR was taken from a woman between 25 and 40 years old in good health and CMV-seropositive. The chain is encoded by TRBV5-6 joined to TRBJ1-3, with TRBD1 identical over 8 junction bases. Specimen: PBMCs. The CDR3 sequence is CASSSLQGVTGNTIYF. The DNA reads TGTGCCAGCAGCTCTTTACAGGGGGTGACTGGAAACACCATATATTTT.